This TCR beta chain came from a study of beta chain features in type 1 diabetes (dated by TCRdb to 2016 to 2019). Notes on the research overall: Mean age, gender distribution, total cell number and subset yield did not differ between patients and healthy donors. A total of around 110,000,000 sorted cells were examined across all samples, and a strong correlation was observed between cell number per subset and RNA yield. The study compared the TCRB repertoires of sorted circulating CD4+ T cell subsets in recently diagnosed type 1 diabetes patients with those in matched healthy donors. Naive and central memory subsets were obtained from all 30 or so donors, but regulatory and stem cell-like memory subsets were isolated from only 8 patients and 8 healthy donors. The paper as a whole reports these results and caveats: Because cDNA was sequenced instead of genomic DNA, activated cells with high expression could be over-represented, although the groups did not differ in activation or CD3 levels. The naive, central memory and regulatory TCRB repertoires appeared to resemble one another more closely among patients than among healthy donors. Only small numbers of individuals were included in the HLA sub-analyses, which left unresolved whether HLA type had any influence on TCRB rearrangement. Fewer insertions and more nucleotide deletions at VDJ recombination sites were observed in patients with type 1 diabetes, implying thymic rearrangement abnormalities. Shorter templates might have been favored by PCR, but patient and control samples were amplified and corrected together, so both groups would have been affected equally by any skew. Type 1 diabetes patients showed a moderate but significant shortening of TCRB CDR3 length in all four CD4+ subsets.

As for this clone: Which antigen it targets is not known. No qualities accompany the bases; no much larger clone lies one base away.

The entire isolated RNA was reverse transcribed using the High Capacity cDNA Reverse Transcription Kit, and thus expressed TCRB transcripts were sequenced. Naive, central memory and regulatory T cell samples underwent deep immunoSEQ sequencing, averaging approximately 3.5 million total reads per sample. Sorted cells were lysed in RLT buffer, and RNA was extracted using DNase-treated RNeasy Micro or Mini kits according to cell number. To prevent cross-contamination, each cell subset was processed individually, whereas patient and healthy donor samples were processed jointly. Using the immunoSEQ multiplex PCR, TCRB sequences were amplified from cDNA into 87-bp fragments spanning the CDR3 region. Sequencing of the amplicons was performed on the Illumina HiSeq platform. The published analysis was carried out like this. Synthetic template baselines were used to correct PCR bias computationally, reads within Hamming distance 2 were collapsed together, and singletons that could not be merged were discarded. By aligning reads against IMGT, V, D and J genes, CDR3 length, and insertions or deletions at six rearrangement sites were assigned. Within each subset, clonotype counts were normalized to sorted cell number, and only after that were true diversity and Gini coefficients computed with the tcR R package. The overlap coefficient, calculated on TCRB nucleotide sequences, was used to measure repertoire sharing. TCRdb stores this immuneACCESS table with in-frame sequences only. Part of the clones is absent; in the studies checked, under half of the shortfall reflects unresolved V genes, and no reason is known for the rest. Clone size and the V and J calls come from that table; the DNA yielded D and trimming. The sample data list around 56,000 clones, and 40% to 65% of these were observed just once. The ten largest account for about 2.4% of the sample.

Each donor gave one peripheral blood draw, around 0.12 L on average, collected into heparinised tubes. Using a panel that included CD45RO, CCR7, CD25, CD127, CD95 and CD27, naive, central memory, regulatory and stem cell-like memory CD4+ T cells were sorted on a BD FACSAria II. A purity above 95% was achieved for all sorted populations. PBMCs were isolated right away by Lymphoprep density gradient centrifugation and were stained directly, without culture. To minimize batch effects, samples were stained and sorted in pairs, one healthy donor with one patient per experiment. CDR1 and CDR2 (SGHRS, YFSETQ) derive from the germline V gene. Trimming accounts for 2 bases at V and 8 bases at J, while the number of junction bases matched to no gene is 10. Including the terminal cysteine and phenylalanine, the CDR3 comprises 16 residues. Just CDR3 DNA is preserved here, 48 bases in frame from base 1.

Sequenced material: Tregs from blood. Explained via the paper, the cell subset or site label denotes: regulatory CD4+ T cells. The chain employs TRBV5-1 and TRBJ2-1; TRBD2 matches 10 bases in the middle. This sequence originates from a woman in her thirties or forties with type 1 diabetes. The nucleotide sequence is TGCGCCAGCAGCTTAAAGCCGTCTAGCGGGGGACATGAGCAGTTCTTC. Translated, it reads CASSLKPSSGGHEQFF.